This T cell receptor beta chain was captured in a study of vaccination and CD4 T cells after COVID-19. Study results and caveats: Among convalescent patients, a median around 86% of reactive clones emerged only after vaccination.

Specified treatment: roughly 11-day PBMC culture with coronavirus spike peptide pools or control peptides (ViraFEST assay). Via ViraFEST, peptide pools expanded antigen-specific T cells before TCR sequencing. Note on this clonotype: Its antigen remains unidentified.

Germline CDR1 and CDR2: KGHDR and SFDVKD. The CDR3 contains 14 residues. V lost 6 bases, J lost 0 bases, and 9 bases lay in between. Sequencing of DNA taken from cultured CD4+ T cells relied on the Oncomine TCR Beta short-read assay. One entry per CDR3 protein, called by TCRdb with MiXCR from the PCR reads. The sample holds approximately 13,000 distinct CDR3 sequences; 79% are singletons and the top ten take under 30%. The TCR was taken from a human donor who had recovered from COVID-19. The sample was CD4+ T cells from blood, cultured in vitro. V is TRBV24-1 and J is TRBJ2-3; tentatively, D is TRBD2 (5 bases). The CDR3 spells CATSRGRSTDTQYF. The DNA of the CDR3 is TGTGCCACCAGTCGCGGGCGGAGCACAGATACGCAGTATTTT.